The 29 T cell receptor beta chains below were found in one sample sequenced in a study of T cell repertoires in aging, cancer and after chemotherapy. TRB rearrangements spanning V, D and J were amplified using mixed TRB-A/B primers. TCRdb re-derived calls from the multiplex PCR reads in MiXCR, one entry per CDR3 protein. The data contain about 450 distinct CDR3 sequences, about 30% of them singletons. Peripheral blood genomic DNA, not sorted cells or RNA, was the template. The sequenced sample was blood. The source is a human donor with a blood cancer.

This clonotype is deemed medium-sized. The chain employs TRBV7-3 and TRBJ2-2; D is possibly TRBD2 (5 bases). Germline loops: CDR1 SGHTA, CDR2 FQGTGA. CDR3 size: 13 residues. V shed 3 bases and J shed 7 bases, with 9 bases lying between them. DNA for the CDR3: TGTGCCAGCAGCTTGTTCCGGGACGGGGAGCTGTTTTTT. Its translation: CASSLFRDGELFF.

This clonotype qualifies as large (0.1 to 1%). The V and J genes are TRBV18 and TRBJ2-5; 13 bases are shared with TRBD2. The CDR3 runs 17 residues. V lost 2 bases, J lost 1 base, and 4 bases stayed unmatched. The germline gives CDR1 KGHSH, CDR2 LQKENI. The CDR3 sequence is CASSPVGLAGAQETQYF. Written as DNA, the CDR3 is TGTGCCAGCTCACCAGTTGGACTAGCGGGGGCCCAAGAGACCCAGTACTTC.

The V gene is TRBV6-1, the J gene TRBJ1-6; 7 bases are a match to TRBD1. The J segment lost 7 bases and the V segment lost 5 bases, leaving 5 bases of the junction unmatched. The CDR3 covers 14 residues. Germline CDR1 MNHNS, CDR2 SASEGT. As DNA, the CDR3 is TGTGCCAGCAGTTCGGGACAGAAGAATTCACCCCTCCACTTT. Translated: CASSSGQKNSPLHF.

The chain links TRBV6-1 to TRBJ2-3; 10 nucleotides line up with TRBD1. The CDR3 runs to 17 residues. Germline CDR1 MNHNS, CDR2 SASEGT. Trimming cost V 6 bases and J 3 bases; bases outside gene matches: 12. CDR3 sequence reads: CASSSGQGGLSTDTQYF. The CDR3 nucleotides read TGTGCCAGCAGCTCCGGACAGGGGGGATTAAGTACAGATACGCAGTATTTT.

The chain carries TRBV4-3 and TRBJ2-2; 12 nucleotides line up with TRBD2. CDR1 is LGHNA and CDR2 is YSLEER in the germline V gene. V lost 1 base and J lost 7; bases outside the gene matches: 4. The CDR3 length is 16 residues. The CDR3 coding sequence is TGCGCCAGCAGCCAAGCTAGCGGGAGGGCCCACGGGGAGCTGTTTTTT. Its translation: CASSQASGRAHGELFF.

This sequence joins TRBV6-2 or TRBV6-3 and TRBJ2-3; 11 nucleotides agree with TRBD2. The V gene end was trimmed by 0 bases and the J gene end by 2 bases; junction bases not matched to a gene: 1. Germline CDR1 is MNHEY and CDR2 is SVGEGT. The CDR3 is 16 residues long. DNA for the CDR3: TGTGCCAGCAGTTACTCGACTAGCGGGGTCACAGATACGCAGTATTTT. It encodes CASSYSTSGVTDTQYF.

By sample share, this clonotype is medium-sized. The chain uses TRBV2 and TRBJ2-3; D perhaps matches TRBD1 (5 bases). V gave up 5 bases and J gave up 2 bases, with 11 bases separating them. CDR3 length equals 14 residues. Germline V lookup: CDR1 SNHLY, CDR2 FYNNEI. The CDR3 bases are TGTGCCAGCAGTCAGGGTTTTTCCACAGATACGCAGTATTTT. Translated, it gives CASSQGFSTDTQYF.

This clonotype counts as medium-sized. The chain has TRBV10-2 and TRBJ2-1, with TRBD2 matching over 8 bases. In germline, CDR1 is WSHSY, CDR2 SAAADI. This CDR3 has 13 residues. The V segment lost 8 bases and the J segment 8 bases; nucleotides outside the gene matches: 8. In DNA form, the CDR3 reads TGCGCCAGCGGTCTGGCGGGAGGACATGAGCAGTTCTTC. Protein: CASGLAGGHEQFF.

In its sample, this clonotype ranks as large (0.1 to 1%). V usage is TRBV12-3 or TRBV12-4 and J usage is TRBJ2-2; D ambiguous. CDR3 size: 15 residues. V was pared by 3 bases and J by 6 bases, with 14 bases between. The DNA for the CDR3 is TGTGCCAGCAGTTTGCGGCCGCGTAGGTCCGGGGAGCTGTTTTTT. Protein sequence: CASSLRPRRSGELFF.

The chain joins TRBV11-3 to TRBJ2-1; 14 positions match TRBD2. J was trimmed by 6 bases and V by 3 bases; bases with no gene match: 13. Germline V CDR1 and CDR2: SGHNT, YENEEA. The CDR3 covers 19 residues. CDR3 loop: CASSFSGTSGGPSANEQFF. CDR3 DNA sequence: TGTGCCAGCAGCTTTTCCGGGACTAGCGGGGGTCCCTCTGCCAATGAGCAGTTCTTC. The full variable domain, with the rest looked up from reference TRBV11-3 and TRBJ2-1, is EAGVVQSPRYKIIEKKQPVAFWCNPISGHNTLYWYLQNLGQGPELLIRYENEEAVDDSQLPKDRFSAERLKGVDSTLKIQPAELGDSAVYLCASSFSGTSGGPSANEQFFGPGTRLTVL.

By proportion, this clonotype is medium-sized. The chain carries TRBV7-2 and TRBJ1-2, with TRBD1 matching over 11 bases. The J segment lost 8 bases and the V segment lost 5 bases, leaving 10 bases of the junction unmatched. CDR1 and CDR2 (germline): SGHTA, FQGNSA. The CDR3 covers 15 residues. CDR3 nucleotide sequence: TGTGCCAGCAGCCTCCCGGGACAGGGGGGATTGGGCTACACCTTC. Amino acid sequence: CASSLPGQGGLGYTF.

Judged by abundance, this clonotype is medium-sized. V and J are TRBV12-3 or TRBV12-4 and TRBJ1-2; 8 bases are shared with TRBD1. CDR3 length equals 12 residues. V shed 6 bases and J 8 bases; nucleotides not matched to a gene: 5. The CDR3 protein is CASSSGGKGYTF. In nucleotides, the CDR3 is TGTGCCAGCAGCTCAGGGGGCAAGGGCTACACCTTC.

This clonotype is medium-sized (0.01 to 0.1%) in the sample. This chain uses TRBV7-2 with TRBJ1-1; no clear D. Trimming stripped 2 bases from V and 3 bases from J, with 7 bases between. CDR1 is SGHTA, CDR2 FQGNSA, per germline. CDR3 size: 13 residues. The CDR3 region is CASSLSYYTEAFF. As DNA, the CDR3 is TGTGCCAGCAGCTTAAGTTACTACACTGAAGCTTTCTTT.

This clonotype is termed medium-sized (0.01 to 0.1%). This rearrangement joins TRBV20-1 to TRBJ1-2; D is possibly TRBD1 (5 bases). Germline V gene sequence: CDR1 DFQATT, CDR2 SNEGSKA (reference sequence). There are 14 residues in the CDR3. The ends were cut back, 5 bases at V and 7 bases at J, with 20 bases in the middle. CDR3 in DNA: TGCAGTGCTGGAGCCGACATCGCCGGGGCTGGCTACACCTTC. Its translation: CSAGADIAGAGYTF.

Judged by abundance, this clonotype is large. The chain employs TRBV5-1 and TRBJ2-2; TRBD1 agrees at 9 bases. J gave up 4 bases and V 4 bases, and 2 bases lay outside the gene matches. This CDR3 has 14 amino acids. Germline V gives CDR1 SGHRS, CDR2 YFSETQ. The CDR3 coding sequence is TGCGCCAGCAGCCCGGGACAGGGCACCGGGGAGCTGTTTTTT. Protein product: CASSPGQGTGELFF.

Here the CDR3 DNA reads TGCAGTGCGGGAGGCCGTAATGAAAAACTGTTTTTT. It specifies CSAGGRNEKLFF. This sequence joins TRBV29-1 and TRBJ1-4; D uncertain. Germline CDR1 is SQVTM and CDR2 is ANQGSEA. The CDR3 is made up of 12 amino acids.

On this clonotype itself: A much larger clone lies one base from this, so it may be a read error. The chain joins TRBV19 to TRBJ2-1, with 8 bases lining up with TRBD2. The CDR3 is made up of 16 amino acids. V lost 9 bases and J lost 8; bases outside the gene matches: 18. CDR1 and CDR2 from the germline V gene are LNHDA and SQIVND (reference sequence). CDR3 amino acids: CASRSPGPAGVYEQFF. CDR3 sequence (DNA): TGTGCCAGCAGAAGCCCCGGGCCAGCGGGAGTGTATGAGCAGTTCTTC. The full variable domain, completed using reference TRBV19 and TRBJ2-1, is DGGITQSPKYLFRKEGQNVTLSCEQNLNHDAMYWYRQDPGQGLRLIYYSQIVNDFQKGDIAEGYSVSREKKESFPLTVTSAQKNPTAFYLCASRSPGPAGVYEQFFGPGTRLTVL.

By sample share, this clonotype is hyperexpanded (1% or more). The chain is built from TRBV19 and TRBJ2-1, with 11 bases aligning to TRBD2. The CDR3 runs 15 residues. Germline assignment: CDR1 LNHDA and CDR2 SQIVND (reference sequence). The ends lost 5 bases at V and 6 bases at J; junction bases unmatched: 6. The CDR3 region is CASSPSLAGANEQFF. In DNA, the CDR3 is TGTGCCAGTAGTCCGTCACTAGCGGGAGCCAATGAGCAGTTCTTC.

This clonotype showed up just a few times. This chain links TRBV2 with TRBJ2-7, with D unclear. CDR3 size: 13 residues. V was pared by 4 bases and J by 3 bases, with 10 bases between. The germline V gene encodes CDR1 SNHLY and CDR2 FYNNEI. Here the CDR3 DNA reads TGTGCCAGCAGTGCCCAACCAGGCTACGAGCAGTACGTC. This encodes CASSAQPGYEQYV.

This chain uses TRBV30 with TRBJ2-7, with 11 positions matching TRBD1. V lost 2 bases to trimming and J lost 4 bases; unmatched junction nucleotides: 7. Per the germline V gene, CDR1 is GTSNPN and CDR2 is SVGIG (reference sequence). This CDR3 is built from 15 residues. The CDR3 DNA is TGTGCCTGGAGTCCTTCGGACAGGGGGCAGTACGAGCAGTACTTC. Residues: CAWSPSDRGQYEQYF.

This clonotype is classed as hyperexpanded (1% or more). The chain is built from TRBV15 and TRBJ2-2, with D perhaps matching TRBD1 (5 bases). This CDR3 has 14 amino acids. The germline gives CDR1 LNHNV, CDR2 YYDKDF (reference sequence). V was cut by 0 bases and J by 7 bases, with 9 bases left in between. The CDR3: CATSRDRGVGELFF. In DNA, the CDR3 is TGTGCCACCAGCAGAGATAGGGGCGTCGGGGAGCTGTTTTTT.

The chain links TRBV3-1 to TRBJ1-2, with 7 bases fitting TRBD1. This CDR3 spans 14 amino acids. From germline, CDR1 is LGHDT and CDR2 YNNKEL (reference sequence). Trimming removed 0 bases from V and 8 bases from J; junction bases left unmatched: 6. In nucleotides, the CDR3 is TGTGCCAGCAGCCAAGATTCGACAGGGTCGGGCTACACCTTC. This codes for CASSQDSTGSGYTF.

V usage is TRBV6-1 and J usage is TRBJ1-3; 8 positions agree with TRBD1. The CDR3 has 15 amino acids. The germline V gene encodes CDR1 MNHNS and CDR2 SASEGT. The trim removed 6 bases at V and 2 bases at J, leaving 6 bases unmatched. The CDR3 region has the DNA TGTGCCAGCAGCTCCGGACAGGGTGCTGGAAACACCATATATTTT. Encoded protein: CASSSGQGAGNTIYF.

This clonotype qualifies as medium-sized. The V and J genes are TRBV20-1 and TRBJ2-3; TRBD2 matches at 9 bases. The CDR3 has 15 amino acids. Germline lookup yields CDR1 DFQATT and CDR2 SNEGSKA (reference sequence). Trimming cost V 3 bases and J 8 bases; bases outside gene matches: 12. The CDR3 DNA sequence: TGCAGTGCTAGCACATTAGCGGGGGTTAGGGGTACGCAGTATTTT. Translation gives CSASTLAGVRGTQYF.

This clonotype is categorized as large (0.1 to 1%). V is TRBV24-1 and J is TRBJ2-3; D perhaps matches TRBD1 (5 bases). Per germline, CDR1 KGHDR and CDR2 SFDVKD. V was pared by 4 bases and J by 7 bases, with 11 bases between. The CDR3 has 13 amino acids. Written as DNA, the CDR3 is TGTGCCACCAGTGAGACAGTTAGGTATACGCAGTATTTT. It encodes CATSETVRYTQYF.

This clonotype is termed large. This chain joins TRBV7-9 and TRBJ2-1; 10 bases are shared with TRBD2. V shed 2 bases and J 6 bases; nucleotides not matched to a gene: 4. In germline, CDR1 is SEHNR, CDR2 FQNEAQ (reference sequence). The CDR3 consists of 15 residues. CDR3 sequence: CASSLISGRVNEQFF. The CDR3 DNA follows: TGTGCCAGCAGCTTAATCAGCGGGAGGGTCAATGAGCAGTTCTTC.

This clonotype rates as large. This chain joins TRBV10-3 and TRBJ2-3; 8 bases agree with TRBD2. The germline V gene has CDR1 ENHRY and CDR2 SYGVKD. Trimming at V came to 7 bases and at J to 4 bases, leaving 7 bases not matched to a gene. The CDR3 spans 14 residues. DNA for the CDR3: TGTGCCATCAAAGACGGGGGGGAAGCAGATACGCAGTATTTT. This translates into CAIKDGGEADTQYF.

The chain combines TRBV20-1 with TRBJ1-1; D may be TRBD1 (6 bases). V lost 0 bases and J lost 10, with 15 bases in between. Looked up from germline, CDR1 is DFQATT and CDR2 is SNEGSKA (reference sequence). CDR3 length equals 13 residues. This CDR3 reads CSARDGLQGRAFF. CDR3 nucleotides: TGCAGTGCTAGAGATGGGCTACAGGGTCGAGCTTTCTTT.

This rearrangement joins TRBV6-6 to TRBJ2-3; TRBD1 matches 8 bases. After removal of 7 bases from V and 1 base from J, the junction contained 4 bases not matched to a gene. CDR1 MNHNY and CDR2 SVGAGI come from the germline V gene (reference sequence). The CDR3 is made up of 14 amino acids. The CDR3 DNA reads TGTGCCAGCAACCGGGACAGGCGCACAGATACGCAGTATTTT. It specifies CASNRDRRTDTQYF.